The 20 T cell receptor beta chains below were found in one sample sequenced in a study of shared clonotypes between healthy human individuals. In the naive CD8 group, cells lacked CD45RO and were positively selected for CCR7, so terminally differentiated effector memory CD45RA+ cells were left out. TCRdb's copy holds only in-frame clones and misses some; the assay was immunoSEQ multiplex PCR. The sample consists of nearly 2 million clones, roughly 95% of them appearing once. The source material was naive CD8+ T cells sorted from blood. The receptors were sampled from a man younger than 30 in good health.

The chain couples TRBV14 to TRBJ1-2, with a possible D match to TRBD1 (6 bases). Deletions cut 3 bases from V and 6 bases from J, with 8 bases between. This CDR3 is 12 amino acids long. Germline assignment: CDR1 SGHDN and CDR2 FVKESK. Written as DNA, the CDR3 is TGTGCCAGCAGCCATCCAGGGGATGGCTACACCTTC. Protein sequence: CASSHPGDGYTF.

The rearrangement uses TRBV27 and TRBJ2-1, with a tentative D call TRBD1 (6 bases). This CDR3 has 12 amino acids. CDR1 and CDR2 from the germline V gene are MNHEY and SMNVEV (reference sequence). V shed 5 bases and J shed 9 bases, with 11 bases lying between them. In nucleotides, the CDR3 is TGTGCCAGCAGTAGTCAGGGGACTGAGCAGTTCTTC. Protein product: CASSSQGTEQFF.

The J gene is TRBJ2-1, the V gene TRBV4-3; D might be TRBD1 (6 bases). This CDR3 has 15 amino acids. In germline, CDR1 is LGHNA, CDR2 YSLEER. Trimming took off 3 bases at V and 3 bases at J, with 12 bases between the two ends. The CDR3 loop reads CASSHLRDNYNEQFF. CDR3 nucleotides: TGCGCCAGCAGCCATCTCCGGGACAACTACAATGAGCAGTTCTTC.

The V call is TRBV28, the J call TRBJ2-7, with TRBD1 matching over 8 bases. With 8 bases clipped from V and 6 bases from J, the junction kept 12 bases outside the gene matches. The CDR3 length is 14 residues. CDR1 and CDR2 (germline): MDHEN, SYDVKM. The CDR3 protein is CASSFQGAGTEQYF. In DNA form, the CDR3 reads TGTGCCAGCTCTTTCCAGGGGGCGGGCACCGAGCAGTACTTC.

This clone was picked up one time. The chain carries TRBV18 and TRBJ2-7; D could derive from TRBD1 or TRBD2 (5 bases each). V shed 6 bases and J shed 2 bases, with 11 bases lying between them. Germline V gene lookup returns CDR1 KGHSH and CDR2 LQKENI. This CDR3 spans 13 amino acids. The CDR3 region has the DNA TGTGCCAGCTCTCAGGGACCCACCTACGAGCAGTACTTC. Translating gives CASSQGPTYEQYF.

Concerning this clone: The sample has other DNA sequences that encode this CDR3 too. The chain joins TRBV19 to TRBJ2-7; D may be TRBD1 or TRBD2 (5 bases each). The germline CDR1 and CDR2 sequences are LNHDA and SQIVND (reference sequence). The CDR3 consists of 13 residues. V lost 3 bases and J 0 bases, leaving 6 bases between the germline ends. CDR3 nucleotide sequence: TGTGCCAGTAGTATCGGGACCTCCTACGAGCAGTACTTC. Its protein product is CASSIGTSYEQYF.

This clone occurred once. This chain joins TRBV28 and TRBJ1-5, with no clear D. The V end lost 10 bases, the J end lost 6 bases, and 13 bases lay between the germline ends. CDR1 and CDR2 (germline): MDHEN, SYDVKM. The CDR3 consists of 12 residues. As DNA, the CDR3 is TGTGCCACCCTTGGGGTGGTTCAGCCCCAGCATTTT. It codes for CATLGVVQPQHF.

With respect to this clone: A much larger clone lies one base from this, so it may be a read error. The same CDR3 arises from other DNA sequences in this sample as well. In DNA, the CDR3 is TGTGCCAGCAGCTTATGGAACACTGAAGCTTTCTTT. This sequence encodes CASSLWNTEAFF. The chain carries TRBV5-5 and TRBJ1-1; D remains unclear. Trimming left V 2 bases short and J 1 base short, with 3 bases between. This CDR3 is 12 amino acids long. Looked up from germline, CDR1 is SGHKS and CDR2 is YYEKEE (reference sequence).

The chain joins TRBV30 to TRBJ2-7, with TRBD1 matching over 8 bases. The CDR3 extends over 14 amino acids. J lost 3 bases, V lost 0 bases, and 4 bases had no gene match. Germline loops: CDR1 GTSNPN, CDR2 SVGIG (reference sequence). Here the CDR3 DNA reads TGTGCCTGGAGTGTGTGGGACAGGAGCTACGAGCAGTACTTC. Amino acids: CAWSVWDRSYEQYF. The complete variable domain, with remaining parts taken from reference TRBV30 and TRBJ2-7, reads SQTIHQWPATLVQPVGSPLSLECTVEGTSNPNLYWYRQAAGRGLQLLFYSVGIGQISSEVPQNLSASRPQDRQFILSSKKLLLSDSGFYLCAWSVWDRSYEQYFGPGTRLTVT.

V gene TRBV6-5 combines with J gene TRBJ2-7; D not resolved. In germline, CDR1 is MNHEY, CDR2 SVGAGI. Trimming shortened V by 6 bases and J by 7 bases, and 10 bases separated the two germline ends. The CDR3 spans 11 residues. The CDR3 region is CASSPVGEQYF. In nucleotides, the CDR3 is TGTGCCAGCAGCCCCGTTGGAGAGCAGTACTTC.

To note about this clone: Other DNA sequences within the sample encode an identical CDR3. This chain uses TRBV9 with TRBJ2-5, with TRBD2 as a possible D gene (6 bases). V lost 0 bases, J lost 4 bases, and 10 bases lay in between. This CDR3 is 14 amino acids long. CDR1 and CDR2 from the germline V gene are SGDLS and YYNGEE. The CDR3 here is CASSVVGGRETQYF. CDR3 bases: TGTGCCAGCAGCGTAGTCGGGGGTAGAGAGACCCAGTACTTC.

The chain joins TRBV5-1 to TRBJ2-1, with no clear D. This CDR3 has 13 amino acids. Germline V gives CDR1 SGHRS, CDR2 YFSETQ. V lost 7 bases and J 8 bases, leaving 16 bases between the germline ends. CDR3: CASLPARGDEQFF. CDR3 nucleotides: TGCGCCAGCTTACCGGCTAGAGGCGATGAGCAGTTCTTC.

The rearrangement joins TRBV13 to TRBJ2-7, with 7 bases fitting TRBD2. The CDR3 runs to 12 residues. After removal of 5 bases from V and 5 bases from J, the junction contained 3 bases not matched to a gene. The V gene's germline CDR1 is PRHDT and CDR2 FYEKMQ (reference sequence). Written as DNA, the CDR3 is TGTGCCAGCAGCGCGAGCGGGAACGAGCAGTACTTC. Its protein is CASSASGNEQYF.

This clone was seen once. The rearrangement links TRBV30 to TRBJ2-7; the D gene is possibly TRBD1 (6 bases). Trimming pared 2 bases from V and 7 bases from J, leaving 9 bases between. The CDR3 is 11 residues long. Germline loops: CDR1 GTSNPN, CDR2 SVGIG (reference sequence). The CDR3 coding sequence is TGTGCCTGGAGTATCGGGACAGAGCAGTACTTC. This gives the protein CAWSIGTEQYF.

This clone was seen a few times. The chain recombines TRBV4-1 with TRBJ1-1; possible D gene TRBD1, 5 bases. V lost 3 bases, J lost 9 bases, and 11 bases lay in between. Germline V gives CDR1 MGHRA, CDR2 YSYEKL. The CDR3 loop spans 12 amino acids. The DNA for the CDR3 is TGCGCCAGCAGCCAGGGGACGGAGAAAGCTTTCTTT. It is translated as CASSQGTEKAFF.

The CDR3 DNA reads as TGTGCCACCGAACCGGGACAGGGGTTAGGCACAGATACGCAGTATTTT. It encodes CATEPGQGLGTDTQYF. The chain combines TRBV15 with TRBJ2-3; 10 bases fit TRBD1. The ends lost 8 bases at V and 1 base at J; junction bases unmatched: 9. The CDR3 totals 16 residues. Germline CDR1 and CDR2: LNHNV and YYDKDF (reference sequence).

The rearrangement uses TRBV29-1 and TRBJ2-2, with D perhaps TRBD1 or TRBD2 (5 bases each). The CDR3 contains 14 residues. Germline V lookup: CDR1 SQVTM, CDR2 ANQGSEA. Trimming removed 6 bases at V and 2 bases at J, with 13 bases between. CDR3 amino acids: CSVDGDPNTGELFF. The CDR3 nucleotides are TGCAGCGTCGACGGGGACCCAAACACCGGGGAGCTGTTTTTT.

V gene TRBV6-1 combines with J gene TRBJ1-6; no clear D gene. Germline V CDR1 and CDR2: MNHNS, SASEGT. The CDR3 extends over 16 amino acids. V was shortened by 0 bases and J by 9 bases, with 15 bases between the two germline ends. The CDR3 sequence: CASSEAQELLSSPLHF. Here the CDR3 DNA reads TGTGCCAGCAGTGAAGCCCAGGAGCTCCTCAGTTCACCCCTCCACTTT.

The chain uses TRBV27 and TRBJ1-2, with D maybe TRBD1 (6 bases). The germline V gene encodes CDR1 MNHEY and CDR2 SMNVEV (reference sequence). The V and J ends lost 4 bases and 8 bases respectively, with 23 bases between them. The CDR3 spans 16 residues. The CDR3 region has the DNA TGTGCCAGCAGTTCAACCCTATATGGGGGGCTTGAAGGCTACACCTTC. As protein: CASSSTLYGGLEGYTF.

As concerns this clone: The sample has other DNA sequences that encode this CDR3 too. The rearrangement uses TRBV7-9 and TRBJ2-7; D remains unclear. This CDR3 has 13 residues. CDR1 SEHNR and CDR2 FQNEAQ come from the germline V gene (reference sequence). The V and J ends lost 0 bases and 3 bases respectively, with 6 bases between them. CDR3 loop: CASSLASDYEQYF. CDR3 nucleotides: TGTGCCAGCAGCTTAGCGTCAGACTACGAGCAGTACTTC.